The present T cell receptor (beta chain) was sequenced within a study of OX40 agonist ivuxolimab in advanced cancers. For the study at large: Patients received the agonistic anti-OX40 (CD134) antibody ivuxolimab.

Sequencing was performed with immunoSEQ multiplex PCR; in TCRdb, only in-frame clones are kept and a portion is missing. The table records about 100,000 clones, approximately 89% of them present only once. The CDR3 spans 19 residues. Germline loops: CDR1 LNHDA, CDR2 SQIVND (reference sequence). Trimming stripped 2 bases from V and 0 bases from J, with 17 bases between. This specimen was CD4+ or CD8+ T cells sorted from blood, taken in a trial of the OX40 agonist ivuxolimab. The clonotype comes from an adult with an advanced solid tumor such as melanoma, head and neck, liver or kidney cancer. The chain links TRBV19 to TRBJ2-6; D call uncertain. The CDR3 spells CASSIHRASPSSGANVLTF. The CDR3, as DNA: TGTGCCAGTAGTATACATCGGGCCAGCCCGAGCTCTGGGGCCAACGTCCTGACTTTC.